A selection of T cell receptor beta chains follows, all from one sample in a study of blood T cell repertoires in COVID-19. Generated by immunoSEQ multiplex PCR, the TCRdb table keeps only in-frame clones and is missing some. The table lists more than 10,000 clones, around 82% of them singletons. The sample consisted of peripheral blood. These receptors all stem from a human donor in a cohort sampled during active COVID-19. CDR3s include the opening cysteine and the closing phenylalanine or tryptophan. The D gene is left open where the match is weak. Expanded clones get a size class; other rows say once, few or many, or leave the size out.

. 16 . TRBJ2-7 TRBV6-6 CASSYSMWGRSYEQYF TGTGCCAGCAGTTACTCAATGTGGGGGCGGTCCTACGAGCAGTACTTC
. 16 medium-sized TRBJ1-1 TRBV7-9 CASSLAWEQGDTEAFF TGTGCCAGCAGCTTAGCGTGGGAACAGGGCGACACTGAAGCTTTCTTT
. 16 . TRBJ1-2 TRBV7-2 CASSLDLEGGNYGYTF TGTGCCAGCAGCTTAGATTTAGAGGGAGGAAACTATGGCTACACCTTC
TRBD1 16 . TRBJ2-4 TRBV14 CASSQITGAAKNIQYF TGTGCCAGCAGCCAAATTACAGGGGCAGCCAAAAACATTCAGTACTTC
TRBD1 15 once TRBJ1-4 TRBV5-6 CASSTPGTGYEKLFF TGTGCCAGCAGCACCCCCGGGACAGGGTATGAAAAACTGTTTTTT
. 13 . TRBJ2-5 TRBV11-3 CASSLAGDGTQYF TGTGCCAGCAGCTTAGCGGGTGACGGGACCCAGTACTTC
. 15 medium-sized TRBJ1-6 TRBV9 CASSSGHSYNSPLHF TGTGCCAGCAGCTCGGGACATTCCTATAATTCACCCCTCCACTTT
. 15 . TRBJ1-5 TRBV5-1 CASSLDSGSNQPQHF TGCGCCAGCAGCTTGGATTCAGGTAGCAATCAGCCCCAGCATTTT
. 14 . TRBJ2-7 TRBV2 CASSEWQGGYEQYF TGTGCCAGCAGTGAATGGCAGGGTGGCTACGAGCAGTACTTC
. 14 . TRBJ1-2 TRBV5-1 CASRFHQGFYGYTF TGCGCCAGCCGCTTCCATCAGGGCTTCTATGGCTACACCTTC
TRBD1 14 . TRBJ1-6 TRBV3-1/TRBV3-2 CASSQRTGRSPLHF TGTGCCAGCAGCCAACGGACAGGGCGGTCACCCCTCCACTTT
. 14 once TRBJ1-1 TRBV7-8 CASSLPGGRTEAFF TGTGCCAGCAGCTTGCCGGGGGGACGGACTGAAGCTTTCTTT
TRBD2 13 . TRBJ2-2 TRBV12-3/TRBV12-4 CASIPWGGGELFF TGTGCCAGCATCCCGTGGGGGGGCGGGGAGCTGTTTTTT
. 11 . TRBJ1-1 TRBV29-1 CSVALGLAAFF TGCAGCGTTGCTCTGGGACTGGCGGCTTTCTTT
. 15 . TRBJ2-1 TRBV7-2 CASSLGSVSYNEQFF TGTGCCAGCAGCTTAGGTAGCGTCTCCTACAATGAGCAGTTCTTC
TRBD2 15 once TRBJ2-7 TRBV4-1 CASSRLAGGLYEQYF TGCGCCAGCAGTCGTTTAGCGGGGGGGCTGTACGAGCAGTACTTC
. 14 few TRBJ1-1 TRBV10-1 CASSPQGLRTEAFF TGCGCCAGCAGCCCCCAGGGCCTACGGACTGAAGCTTTCTTT
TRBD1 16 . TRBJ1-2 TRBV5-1 CASSAFGTGASYGYTF TGCGCCAGCAGCGCATTCGGGACAGGGGCCAGCTATGGCTACACCTTC
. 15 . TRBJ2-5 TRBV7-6 CASSLAAGFRETQYF TGTGCCAGCAGCTTAGCGGCAGGGTTCCGTGAGACCCAGTACTTC
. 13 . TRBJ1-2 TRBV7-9 CASSSRSEIGYTF TGTGCCAGCAGCTCCCGGTCGGAGATTGGCTACACCTTC
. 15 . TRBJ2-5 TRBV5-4 CASSLASDQGETQYF TGTGCCAGCAGCTTGGCCTCAGACCAGGGGGAGACCCAGTACTTC
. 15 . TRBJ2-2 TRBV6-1 CASSEPRLGTGELFF TGTGCCAGCAGTGAACCCCGACTAGGTACCGGGGAGCTGTTTTTT
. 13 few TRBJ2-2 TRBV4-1 CASSFASTGELFF TGCGCCAGCAGCTTCGCGAGTACCGGGGAGCTGTTTTTT
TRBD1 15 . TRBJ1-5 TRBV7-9 CASSLGQGVGQPQHF TGTGCCAGCAGCTTAGGCCAGGGGGTCGGGCAGCCCCAGCATTTT
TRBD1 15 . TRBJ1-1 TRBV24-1 CATSAAGTANTEAFF TGTGCCACCAGTGCCGCCGGGACAGCGAACACTGAAGCTTTCTTT
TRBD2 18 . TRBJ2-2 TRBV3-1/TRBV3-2 CASSLPGLAGWNTGELFF TGTGCCAGCAGCCTCCCGGGACTAGCGGGGTGGAACACCGGGGAGCTGTTTTTT
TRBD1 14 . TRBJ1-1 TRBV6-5 CASSYGRKQGVAFF TGTGCCAGCAGTTACGGGCGTAAACAGGGGGTAGCTTTCTTT
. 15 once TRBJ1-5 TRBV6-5 CASSRGARGNQPQHF TGTGCCAGCAGTCGGGGGGCGCGGGGCAATCAGCCCCAGCATTTT
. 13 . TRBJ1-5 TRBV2 CASSWSGRQPQHF TGTGCCAGCAGTTGGAGCGGAAGGCAGCCCCAGCATTTT
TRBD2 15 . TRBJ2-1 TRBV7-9 CASSLGLAGEDEQFF TGTGCCAGCAGCCTGGGACTAGCGGGGGAGGATGAGCAGTTCTTC
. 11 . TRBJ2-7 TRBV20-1 CSASDSYEQYF TGCAGTGCTTCGGACAGCTACGAGCAGTACTTC
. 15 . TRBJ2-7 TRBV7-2 CASSLTRDTTYEQYF TGTGCCAGCAGCTTAACTCGGGACACCACCTACGAGCAGTACTTC
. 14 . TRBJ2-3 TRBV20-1 CSASIPGVEDTQYF TGCAGTGCTAGTATCCCGGGGGTGGAAGATACGCAGTATTTT
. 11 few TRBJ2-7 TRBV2 CASNQGSEQYF TGTGCCAGCAATCAGGGTTCCGAGCAGTACTTC
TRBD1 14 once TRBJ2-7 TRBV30 CAWSRGTGGSEQYF TGTGCCTGGAGTCGAGGGACAGGGGGCTCCGAGCAGTACTTC
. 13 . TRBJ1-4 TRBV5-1 CASSLGQNEKLFF TGCGCCAGCAGCTTGGGACAGAATGAAAAACTGTTTTTT
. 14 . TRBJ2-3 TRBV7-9 CASSRNQGTDTQYF TGTGCCAGCAGCAGAAATCAGGGGACAGATACGCAGTATTTT
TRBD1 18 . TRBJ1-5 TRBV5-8 CASSGAGTEAVRNQPQHF TGTGCCAGCAGCGGGGCCGGGACAGAGGCCGTAAGGAATCAGCCCCAGCATTTT
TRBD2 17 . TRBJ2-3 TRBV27 CASSPQGLAGYTDTQYF TGTGCCAGCAGTCCCCAAGGACTAGCGGGGTATACAGATACGCAGTATTTT
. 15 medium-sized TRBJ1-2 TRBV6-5 CASSPGHSVDYGYTF TGTGCCAGCAGCCCCGGACACAGTGTAGACTATGGCTACACCTTC
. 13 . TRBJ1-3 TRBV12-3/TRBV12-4 CASRPPAGNTIYF TGTGCCAGCAGACCCCCAGCTGGAAACACCATATATTTT
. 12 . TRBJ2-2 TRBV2 CARHRRSGELFF TGTGCCCGCCACAGACGATCCGGGGAGCTGTTTTTT
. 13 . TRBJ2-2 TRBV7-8 CASSPGLAGELFF TGTGCCAGCAGCCCCGGGTTGGCCGGGGAGCTGTTTTTT
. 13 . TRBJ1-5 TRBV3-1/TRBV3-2 CASSQGRGQPQHF TGTGCCAGCAGCCAAGGTCGAGGGCAGCCCCAGCATTTT
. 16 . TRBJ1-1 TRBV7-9 CASSHRTGPMNTEAFF TGTGCCAGCAGCCATCGTACAGGACCAATGAACACTGAAGCTTTCTTT
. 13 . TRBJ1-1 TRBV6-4 CASSERGGTEAFF TGTGCCAGCAGTGAGCGGGGGGGCACTGAAGCTTTCTTT
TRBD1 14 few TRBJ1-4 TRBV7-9 CASSPGQGEEKLFF TGTGCCAGCAGCCCAGGACAGGGGGAAGAAAAACTGTTTTTT
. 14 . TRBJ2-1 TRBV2 CASSGSHLYNEQFF TGTGCCAGCAGCGGGTCCCACCTCTACAATGAGCAGTTCTTC
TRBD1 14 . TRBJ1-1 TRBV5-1 CASSFTDRDTEAFF TGCGCCAGCAGCTTTACGGACAGGGACACTGAAGCTTTCTTT
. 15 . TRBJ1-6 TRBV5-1 CASSLLSQGNSPLHF TGCGCCAGCAGCTTGTTGTCTCAGGGGAATTCACCCCTCCACTTT
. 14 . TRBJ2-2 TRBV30 CAWSVQGVTGELFF TGTGCCTGGAGTGTACAAGGGGTCACCGGGGAGCTGTTTTTT
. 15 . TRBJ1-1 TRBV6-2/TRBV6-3 CASSYDTWGGTEAFF TGTGCCAGCAGTTACGATACCTGGGGGGGCACTGAAGCTTTCTTT
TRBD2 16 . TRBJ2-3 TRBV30 CASTGLAGGRTDTQYF TGTGCCTCGACCGGACTAGCGGGGGGTCGGACAGATACGCAGTATTTT
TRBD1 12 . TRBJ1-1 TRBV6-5 CASSPDRVEAFF TGTGCCAGCAGTCCGGACAGGGTAGAAGCTTTCTTT
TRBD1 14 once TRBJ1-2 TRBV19 CASSPGQGGYGYTF TGTGCCAGTAGTCCCGGACAGGGTGGCTATGGCTACACCTTC
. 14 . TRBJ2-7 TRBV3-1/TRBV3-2 CASSQDIQTYEQYF TGTGCCAGCAGCCAAGACATACAGACCTACGAGCAGTACTTC
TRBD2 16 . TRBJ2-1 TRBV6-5 CASSSARGGLLNEQFF TGTGCCAGCAGTTCGGCTCGGGGGGGACTATTGAATGAGCAGTTCTTC
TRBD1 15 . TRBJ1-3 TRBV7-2 CASSPDRVRGNTIYF TGTGCCAGCAGCCCAGACAGGGTGAGAGGAAACACCATATATTTT
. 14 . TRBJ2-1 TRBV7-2 CASSLDYAYNEQFF TGTGCCAGCAGCTTAGACTATGCCTACAATGAGCAGTTCTTC
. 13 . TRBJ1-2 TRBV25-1 CASSGGQIYGYTF TGTGCCAGCAGTGGGGGGCAGATCTATGGCTACACCTTC